Each of the 16 T cell receptor beta chains below was sequenced from the same sample in a study of Graves' ophthalmopathy and Graves' hyperthyroidism (dated by TCRdb to the late 2010s). TCRdb names Illumina HiSeq 2000 as the instrument used. For repertoire sequencing, TCR beta CDR3 regions were amplified from RNA transcripts. A first-round RT-PCR used HTBI primers with the Qiagen OneStep RT-PCR kit, followed by a second-round multiplex PCR, size selection and purification. The raw public data were reprocessed by TCRdb itself: fastp quality trimming at Q25, MiXCR clonotype calling, in-frame beta chains only. Entries are consolidated by CDR3 protein sequence, retaining the most common genes and DNA. This sample lists 650,000 to 900,000 distinct CDR3 sequences; 35% to 50% were detected once. Roughly 46% of the sample rests with the top ten. The specimen was peripheral blood. The receptors were gathered from an adult man with Graves' ophthalmopathy.

The rearrangement joins TRBV20-1 to TRBJ1-3, with 7 bases that match TRBD1. The CDR3 length is 17 residues. The J segment lost 0 bases and the V segment lost 3 bases, leaving 11 bases of the junction unmatched. Looked up from germline, CDR1 is DFQATT and CDR2 is SNEGSKA (reference sequence). The CDR3 sequence: CSARTGLIPDSGNTIYF. In DNA, the CDR3 is TGCAGTGCTAGGACAGGGCTGATCCCCGACTCTGGAAACACCATATATTTT.

As to this clonotype: Given a much more abundant clone one base away, this may be a read error. The chain recombines TRBV29-1 with TRBJ2-2; a weak D match, TRBD1 (6 bases). Germline V gene data show CDR1 as SQVTM and CDR2 as ANQGSEA. V was shortened by 5 bases and J by 2 bases, with 9 bases between the two germline ends. This CDR3 is 13 amino acids long. CDR3 coding DNA: TGCAGCGTTCTGGGGGCTAACACCGGGGAGCTGTTTTTT. It specifies CSVLGANTGELFF.

Many counts were recorded for this clonotype. This chain connects TRBV10-3 to TRBJ2-5; D call uncertain. The CDR3 has 14 residues. Trimming took 3 bases from V and 3 from J, leaving 11 bases between them. Germline V gives CDR1 ENHRY, CDR2 SYGVKD. CDR3: CAISDNRREETQYF. The CDR3 region has the DNA TGTGCCATCAGTGACAACAGAAGAGAAGAGACCCAGTACTTC.

The V and J genes are TRBV2 and TRBJ2-7; 8 nucleotides line up with TRBD2. The J call may be mistaken, given a closer DNA end match to TRBJ2-1. The germline gives CDR1 SNHLY, CDR2 FYNNEI. CDR3 length equals 17 residues. CDR3 amino acids: CASSHLAGPSSYNEQFF. The CDR3 coding sequence is TGTGCCAGCAGTCACCTAGCGGGCCCTAGCTCCTACAATGAGCAGTTCTTC.

The chain uses TRBV7-9 and TRBJ2-7; either TRBD1 or TRBD2 may supply D (5 bases each). The V end lost 5 bases, the J end lost 5 bases, and 13 bases lay between the germline ends. Germline V gene sequence: CDR1 SEHNR, CDR2 FQNEAQ (reference sequence). The CDR3 is made up of 13 amino acids. In DNA, the CDR3 is TGTGCCAGCAGCATTCCCGGGGACGACGAGCAGTACTTC. The encoded protein is CASSIPGDDEQYF.

This clonotype was counted many times. The gene calls are TRBV6-5 and TRBJ1-6; possible D gene TRBD1, 6 bases. This CDR3 is built from 13 residues. Germline-derived CDR1 and CDR2 are MNHEY and SVGAGI. V gave up 7 bases and J gave up 8 bases, with 12 bases separating them. The DNA for the CDR3 is TGTGCCAGCAACAGGGAAAGGGATTCACCCCTCCACTTT. It yields the protein CASNRERDSPLHF.

V is TRBV20-1 and J is TRBJ1-2; D may be TRBD1 (5 bases). V gave up 0 bases and J gave up 4 bases, with 12 bases separating them. CDR1 and CDR2 from the germline V gene are DFQATT and SNEGSKA (reference sequence). The CDR3 totals 14 residues. CDR3 loop: CSAREGGWAYGYTF. The CDR3 DNA reads TGCAGTGCTAGAGAGGGGGGTTGGGCCTATGGCTACACCTTC.

As regards this clonotype: Possible read error: a much larger clone is one base away. The rearrangement links TRBV10-3 to TRBJ2-7; a possible D gene is TRBD1 (6 bases). This CDR3 region has 13 residues. Germline values: CDR1 ENHRY, CDR2 SYGVKD. CDR3 protein: CASRPRGGYEQCF. CDR3 in DNA: TGTGCCAGCAGGCCCAGGGGCGGGTACGAGCAGTGCTTC.

The chain has TRBV7-9 and TRBJ1-1; D perhaps matches TRBD1 (6 bases). The V and J ends lost 1 base and 7 bases respectively, with 16 bases between them. CDR3 length equals 15 residues. Germline V CDR1 and CDR2: SEHNR, FQNEAQ (reference sequence). CDR3 coding DNA: TGTGCCAGCAGCTTAGAGGCCCTCAGGGGTGGTGAAGCTTTCTTT. It yields the protein CASSLEALRGGEAFF.

This rearrangement joins TRBV20-1 to TRBJ1-4, with TRBD1 matching 7 bases. Germline CDR1 reads DFQATT; CDR2 reads SNEGSKA (reference sequence). The CDR3 covers 14 residues. J gave up 8 bases and V 0 bases, and 6 bases lay outside the gene matches. Written as DNA, the CDR3 is TGCAGTGCTAGAGATGAGGGGGCGGGAGAAAAACTGTTTTTT. Translated, it gives CSARDEGAGEKLFF.

This clonotype was observed many times. V gene TRBV7-9 combines with J gene TRBJ2-2; a possible D gene is TRBD2 (5 bases). From germline, CDR1 is SEHNR and CDR2 FQNEAQ (reference sequence). The CDR3 has 13 residues. Deletions cut 6 bases from V and 2 bases from J, with 7 bases between. In nucleotides, the CDR3 is TGTGCCAGCAGTCGACTAAACACCGGGGAGCTGTTTTTT. This encodes CASSRLNTGELFF.

The rearrangement joins TRBV20-1 to TRBJ2-7, with 11 bases matching TRBD1. This CDR3 is built from 14 residues. Germline CDR1 and CDR2: DFQATT and SNEGSKA (reference sequence). After removal of 5 bases from V and 6 bases from J, the junction contained 9 bases not matched to a gene. As DNA, the CDR3 is TGCAGTGCTCCCTACGGACAGGGGGCGAGCGAGCAGTACTTC. This gives the protein CSAPYGQGASEQYF.

This clonotype was detected ten times or more. The chain links TRBV2 to TRBJ1-1, with D unresolved. CDR1 and CDR2 from the germline V gene are SNHLY and FYNNEI. V lost 8 bases, J lost 0 bases, and 16 bases lay in between. This CDR3 is 15 amino acids long. CDR3 DNA sequence: TGTGCCAGCCGTTCTCCGAGGACGGTGAACACTGAAGCTTTCTTT. Protein sequence: CASRSPRTVNTEAFF.

This clonotype appeared a few times. The V and J genes are TRBV7-9 and TRBJ2-2; no clear D. Looked up from germline, CDR1 is SEHNR and CDR2 is FQNEAQ (reference sequence). The CDR3 has 14 amino acids. The V end was cut by 5 bases, the J end by 2 bases, with 9 bases between. This chain's CDR3 is CASSPIENTGELFF. DNA for the CDR3: TGTGCCAGCAGCCCTATAGAAAACACCGGGGAGCTGTTTTTT.

This clonotype has a single count. V usage is TRBV5-4 and J usage is TRBJ1-1; D is perhaps TRBD1 (6 bases). The germline gives CDR1 SGHNT, CDR2 YYREEE (reference sequence). Deletions cut 0 bases from V and 2 bases from J, with 14 bases between. This CDR3 is built from 16 residues. The CDR3 sequence is CASSLDGVGGNTEAFF. The CDR3 bases are TGTGCCAGCAGCTTGGATGGTGTAGGGGGAAACACTGAAGCTTTCTTT. Full variable domain (outside the CDR3, taken from reference TRBV5-4 and TRBJ1-1): ETGVTQSPTHLIKTRGQQVTLRCSSQSGHNTVSWYQQALGQGPQFIFQYYREEENGRGNFPPRFSGLQFPNYSSELNVNALELDDSALYLCASSLDGVGGNTEAFFGQGTRLTVV.

V gene TRBV5-1 combines with J gene TRBJ2-6; D gene unclear. V shed 2 bases and J shed 2 bases, with 5 bases lying between them. From germline, CDR1 is SGHRS and CDR2 YFSETQ. This CDR3 comprises 14 residues. The chain's CDR3 is CASSLKPGANVLTF. CDR3 coding DNA: TGCGCCAGCAGCTTAAAGCCTGGGGCCAACGTCCTGACTTTC.